This is a list of T cell receptor beta chains from one sample in a study of blood T cell repertoires in COVID-19. Using immunoSEQ multiplex PCR, the repertoire was profiled, and TCRdb retains in-frame clones only, with some absent. The table lists about 110,000 clones, around 68% of them singletons. What was sequenced was peripheral blood. The source is a woman in her sixties with acute or convalescent COVID-19. Both conserved end residues are part of each CDR3. A D gene is named only where the DNA matches it firmly. Clone size appears in some rows only: once, few, many, or a class for an expanded clone.

cdr3_length | clone_size | j_call | d_call | v_call | cdr3_nt | cdr3_aa
14 | . | TRBJ1-1 | . | TRBV3-1/TRBV3-2 | TGTGCCAGCAGCCAAAGGGAGGGTAACACTGAAGCTTTCTTT | CASSQREGNTEAFF
12 | . | TRBJ1-2 | . | TRBV29-1 | TGCAGCGTTGAACAGGGCTACTATGGCTACACCTTC | CSVEQGYYGYTF
13 | . | TRBJ1-1 | . | TRBV24-1 | TGTGCCACCAAAAACAGGAGGAACACTGAAGCTTTCTTT | CATKNRRNTEAFF
13 | . | TRBJ1-6 | . | TRBV27 | TGTGCCAGCAGTTTAAACCGGAATTCACCCCTCCACTTT | CASSLNRNSPLHF
15 | . | TRBJ1-5 | . | TRBV2 | TGTGCCAGCAGCCGGGAGAAATTTAGCAATCAGCCCCAGCATTTT | CASSREKFSNQPQHF
14 | . | TRBJ1-3 | . | TRBV5-1 | TGCGCCAGCAGCCCTTCCAAGGGGGGAAACACCATATATTTT | CASSPSKGGNTIYF
16 | . | TRBJ1-4 | . | TRBV13 | TGTGCCAGCAGCGAGGAACGGACTCCTGCAGCAAAAGGACTGTTTTTT | CASSEERTPAAKGLFF
13 | . | TRBJ2-3 | . | TRBV18 | TGTGCCAGCTCACCGAGAGGGGGAGATACGCAGTATTTT | CASSPRGGDTQYF
13 | few | TRBJ2-7 | . | TRBV11-3 | TGTGCCAGCAGCCGTGGGGGCAGAGGGGAGCAGTACTTC | CASSRGGRGEQYF
14 | . | TRBJ1-1 | TRBD1 | TRBV28 | TGTGCCAGCAGTACGGGACAGGGAAACACTGAAGCTTTCTTT | CASSTGQGNTEAFF
14 | few | TRBJ1-5 | . | TRBV6-4 | TGTGCCAGCAGTCAGAGTCTTGACTTGGAGCCCCAGCATTTT | CASSQSLDLEPQHF
16 | . | TRBJ1-6 | TRBD1 | TRBV14 | TGTGCCAGCAGCCAAGCCGGGACAGGGCACAATTCACCCCTCCACTTT | CASSQAGTGHNSPLHF
11 | . | TRBJ2-7 | . | TRBV12-3/TRBV12-4 | TGTGCCAGCAGGGGCTTCTACGAGCAGTACTTC | CASRGFYEQYF
19 | . | TRBJ2-5 | TRBD2 | TRBV11-1 | TGTGCCAGCAGCTTAGCGGGACTAGCGGGGGGTCGACACCAAGAGACCCAGTACTTC | CASSLAGLAGGRHQETQYF
14 | . | TRBJ1-6 | . | TRBV4-1 | TGCGCCAGCAGCCAAAGGGGCAGCGATTCACCCCTCCACTTT | CASSQRGSDSPLHF
18 | . | TRBJ2-3 | TRBD2 | TRBV9 | TGTGCCAGCAGCCATAGAACTAGCGGGGGGACCTACACAGATACGCAGTATTTT | CASSHRTSGGTYTDTQYF
12 | . | TRBJ2-7 | . | TRBV13 | TGTGCCAGCAGCTTAGGAATCGGGGAGCAGTACTTC | CASSLGIGEQYF
15 | . | TRBJ2-2 | TRBD2 | TRBV2 | TGTGCCACTGCGAGAGGTAGCGGGGGCATCGGGGAGCTGTTTTTT | CATARGSGGIGELFF
16 | . | TRBJ1-2 | . | TRBV13 | TGTGCCAGCAGCTTAGGCACGAGGGGGGGAAACCATGGCTACACCTTC | CASSLGTRGGNHGYTF
15 | . | TRBJ1-4 | . | TRBV13 | TGTGCCAGCAGCTCCCGTACAGGGTTGAGGGAAAAACTGTTTTTT | CASSSRTGLREKLFF